This TCR beta chain appears in the sequencing data of a study of shared clonotypes between healthy human individuals. In replicate PCRs of sorted subsets, roughly 200 ng DNA, tens of thousands of T cell genomes, was used. Using immunoSEQ multiplex PCR, the repertoire was profiled, and TCRdb retains in-frame clones only, with some absent. The data hold roughly 1,600,000 clones, with approximately 98.5% observed a single time. The study, taken as a whole, reports: Researchers found naive subsets generally carried larger estimated richness than memory subsets. At large depth, rarefaction still showed sorted-subset sequencing to be incomplete.

The length of the CDR3 is 14 residues. The V end lost 0 bases, the J end lost 5 bases, and 11 bases lay between the germline ends. Germline CDR1 SGHTS, CDR2 YDEGEE. In the case of this clone: Its antigen remains unidentified.

Specimen: naive CD4+ T cells sorted from blood. Subset of the sample: CD45RA+ positively selected. V gene TRBV5-8 combines with J gene TRBJ1-1; the D gene is possibly TRBD1 (6 bases). This clonotype was sampled from a man aged 25-45 years in good health. DNA for the CDR3: TGTGCCAGCAGCTTGGTCCCAGGGGCGACTGAAGCTTTCTTT. Amino acid sequence: CASSLVPGATEAFF. The whole variable domain, filled in from reference TRBV5-8 and TRBJ1-1, reads EAGVTQSPTHLIKTRGQQATLRCSPISGHTSVYWYQQALGLGLQFLLWYDEGEERNRGNFPPRFSGRQFPNYSSELNVNALELEDSALYLCASSLVPGATEAFFGQGTRLTVV.